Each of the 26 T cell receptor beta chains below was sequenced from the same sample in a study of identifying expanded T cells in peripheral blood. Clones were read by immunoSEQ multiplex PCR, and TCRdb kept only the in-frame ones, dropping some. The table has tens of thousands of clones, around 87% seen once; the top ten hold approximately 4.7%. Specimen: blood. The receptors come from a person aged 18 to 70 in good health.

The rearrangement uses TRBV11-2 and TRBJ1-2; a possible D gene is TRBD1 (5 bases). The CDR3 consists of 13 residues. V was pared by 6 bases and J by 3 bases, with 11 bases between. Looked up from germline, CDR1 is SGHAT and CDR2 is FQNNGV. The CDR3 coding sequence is TGTGCCAGCAGGCGGTCGGGGGACTATGGCTACACCTTC. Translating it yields CASRRSGDYGYTF.

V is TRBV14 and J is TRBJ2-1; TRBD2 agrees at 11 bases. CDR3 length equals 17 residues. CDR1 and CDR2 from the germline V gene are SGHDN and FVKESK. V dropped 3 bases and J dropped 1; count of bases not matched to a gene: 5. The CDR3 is CASSHPLAGVSYNEQFF. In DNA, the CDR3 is TGTGCCAGCAGCCACCCACTAGCGGGAGTTTCCTACAATGAGCAGTTCTTC.

CDR3 DNA: TGTGCCAGCACTTATTGGACAGGGGGCCTTGAAAAACTGTTTTTT. Protein sequence: CASTYWTGGLEKLFF. V usage is TRBV2 and J usage is TRBJ1-4, with TRBD1 matching 11 bases. This CDR3 has 15 amino acids. Trimming at V came to 7 bases and at J to 7 bases, leaving 8 bases not matched to a gene. Germline V CDR1 and CDR2: SNHLY, FYNNEI.

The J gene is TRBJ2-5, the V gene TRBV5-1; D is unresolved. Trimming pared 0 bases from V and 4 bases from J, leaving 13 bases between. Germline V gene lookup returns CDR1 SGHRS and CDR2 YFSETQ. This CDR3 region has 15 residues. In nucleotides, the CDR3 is TGCGCCAGCAGCTTGGAACCAAGGGCCGGAGAGACCCAGTACTTC. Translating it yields CASSLEPRAGETQYF. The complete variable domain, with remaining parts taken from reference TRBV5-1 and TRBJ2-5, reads KAGVTQTPRYLIKTRGQQVTLSCSPISGHRSVSWYQQTPGQGLQFLFEYFSETQRNKGNFPGRFSGRQFSNSRSEMNVSTLELGDSALYLCASSLEPRAGETQYFGPGTRLLVL.

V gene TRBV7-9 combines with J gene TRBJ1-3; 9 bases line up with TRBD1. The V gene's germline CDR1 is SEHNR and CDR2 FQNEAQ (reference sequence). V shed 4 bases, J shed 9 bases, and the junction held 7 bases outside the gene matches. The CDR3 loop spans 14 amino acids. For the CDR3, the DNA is TGTGCCAGCAGCTCGAGGACAGGGGTCGGCACCATATATTTT. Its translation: CASSSRTGVGTIYF. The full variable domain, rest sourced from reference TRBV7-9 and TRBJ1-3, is DTGVSQNPRHKITKRGQNVTFRCDPISEHNRLYWYRQTLGQGPEFLTYFQNEAQLEKSRLLSDRFSAERPKGSFSTLEIQRTEQGDSAMYLCASSSRTGVGTIYFGEGSWLTVV.

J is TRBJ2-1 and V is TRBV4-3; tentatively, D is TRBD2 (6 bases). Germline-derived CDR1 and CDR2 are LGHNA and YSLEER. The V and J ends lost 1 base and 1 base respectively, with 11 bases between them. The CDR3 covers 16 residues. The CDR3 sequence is CASSQAGDFSYNEQFF. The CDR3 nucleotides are TGCGCCAGCAGCCAAGCGGGAGATTTTTCCTACAATGAGCAGTTCTTC.

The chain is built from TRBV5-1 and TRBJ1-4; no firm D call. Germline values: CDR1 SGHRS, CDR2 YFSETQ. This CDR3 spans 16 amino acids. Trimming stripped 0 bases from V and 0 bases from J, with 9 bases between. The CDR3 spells CASSLDRVATNEKLFF. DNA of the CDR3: TGCGCCAGCAGCTTGGACAGAGTTGCAACTAATGAAAAACTGTTTTTT. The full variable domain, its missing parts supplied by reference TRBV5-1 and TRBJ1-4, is KAGVTQTPRYLIKTRGQQVTLSCSPISGHRSVSWYQQTPGQGLQFLFEYFSETQRNKGNFPGRFSGRQFSNSRSEMNVSTLELGDSALYLCASSLDRVATNEKLFFGSGTQLSVL.

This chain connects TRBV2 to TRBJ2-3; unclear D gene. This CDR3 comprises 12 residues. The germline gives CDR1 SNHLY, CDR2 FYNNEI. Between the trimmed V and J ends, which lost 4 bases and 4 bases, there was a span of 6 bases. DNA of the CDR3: TGTGCCAGCAGTGTTGGGTCAGATACGCAGTATTTT. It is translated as CASSVGSDTQYF. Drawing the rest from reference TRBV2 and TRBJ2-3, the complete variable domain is EPEVTQTPSHQVTQMGQEVILRCVPISNHLYFYWYRQILGQKVEFLVSFYNNEISEKSEIFDDQFSVERPDGSNFTLKIRSTKLEDSAMYFCASSVGSDTQYFGPGTRLTVL.

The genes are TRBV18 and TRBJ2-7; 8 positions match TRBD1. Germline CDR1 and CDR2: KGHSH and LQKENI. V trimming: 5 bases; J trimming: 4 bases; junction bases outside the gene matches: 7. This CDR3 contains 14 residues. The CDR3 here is CASSRRDRTYEQYF. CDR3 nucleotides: TGTGCCAGCTCAAGGCGGGACAGGACTTACGAGCAGTACTTC.

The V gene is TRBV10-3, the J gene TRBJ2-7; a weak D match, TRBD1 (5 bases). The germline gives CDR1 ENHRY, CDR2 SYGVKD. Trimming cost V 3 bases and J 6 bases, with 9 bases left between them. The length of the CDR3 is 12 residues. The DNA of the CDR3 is TGTGCCATCAGTGACAAGGGGATCGAGCAGTACTTC. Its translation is CAISDKGIEQYF.

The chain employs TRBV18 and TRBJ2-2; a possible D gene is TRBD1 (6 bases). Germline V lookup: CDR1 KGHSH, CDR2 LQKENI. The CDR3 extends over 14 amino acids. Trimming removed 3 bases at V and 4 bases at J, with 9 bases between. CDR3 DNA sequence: TGTGCCAGCTCACCTACAGGGACCACCGGGGAGCTGTTTTTT. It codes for CASSPTGTTGELFF.

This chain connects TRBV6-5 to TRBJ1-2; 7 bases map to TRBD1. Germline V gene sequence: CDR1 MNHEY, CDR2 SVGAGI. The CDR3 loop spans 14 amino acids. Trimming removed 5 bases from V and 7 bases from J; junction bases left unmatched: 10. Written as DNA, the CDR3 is TGTGCCAGCAGTATCGGGACCGAGGGGGCTGGCTACACCTTC. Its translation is CASSIGTEGAGYTF.

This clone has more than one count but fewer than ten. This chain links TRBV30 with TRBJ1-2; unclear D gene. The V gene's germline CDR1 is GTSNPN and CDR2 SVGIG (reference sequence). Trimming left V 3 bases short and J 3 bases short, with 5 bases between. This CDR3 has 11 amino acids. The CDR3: CAWRGYYGYTF. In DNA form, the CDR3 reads TGTGCCTGGAGGGGATACTATGGCTACACCTTC.

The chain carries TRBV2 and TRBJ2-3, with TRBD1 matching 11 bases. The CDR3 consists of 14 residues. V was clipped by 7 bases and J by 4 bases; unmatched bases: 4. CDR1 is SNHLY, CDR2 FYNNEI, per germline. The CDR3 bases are TGTGCCAGCACCCCGGGACAGGGGGCAGATACGCAGTATTTT. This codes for CASTPGQGADTQYF.

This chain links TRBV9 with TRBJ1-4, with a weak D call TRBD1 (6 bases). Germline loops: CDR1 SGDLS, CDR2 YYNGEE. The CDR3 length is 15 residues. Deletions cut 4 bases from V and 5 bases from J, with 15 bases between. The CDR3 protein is CASSPTGGPNEKLFF. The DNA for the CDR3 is TGTGCCAGCAGCCCTACCGGGGGGCCGAATGAAAAACTGTTTTTT. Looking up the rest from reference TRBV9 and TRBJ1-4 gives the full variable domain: DSGVTQTPKHLITATGQRVTLRCSPRSGDLSVYWYQQSLDQGLQFLIQYYNGEERAKGNILERFSAQQFPDLHSELNLSSLELGDSALYFCASSPTGGPNEKLFFGSGTQLSVL.

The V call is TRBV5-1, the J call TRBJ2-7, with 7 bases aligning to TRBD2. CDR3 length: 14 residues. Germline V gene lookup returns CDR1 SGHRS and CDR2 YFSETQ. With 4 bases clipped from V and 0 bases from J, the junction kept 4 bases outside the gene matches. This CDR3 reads CASSVGDYSYEQYF. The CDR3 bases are TGCGCCAGCAGCGTGGGGGACTACTCCTACGAGCAGTACTTC.

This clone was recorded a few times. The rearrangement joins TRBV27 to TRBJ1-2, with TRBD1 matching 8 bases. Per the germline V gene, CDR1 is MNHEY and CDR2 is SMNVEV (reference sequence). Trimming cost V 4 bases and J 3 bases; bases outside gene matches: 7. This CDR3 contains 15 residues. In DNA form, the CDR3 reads TGTGCCAGCAGTTCCTGGACAGGGACTCACTATGGCTACACCTTC. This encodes CASSSWTGTHYGYTF.

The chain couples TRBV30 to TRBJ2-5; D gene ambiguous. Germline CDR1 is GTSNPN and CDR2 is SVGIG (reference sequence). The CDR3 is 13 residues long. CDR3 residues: CAHGAGYQETQYF. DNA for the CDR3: TGTGCTCATGGAGCAGGATACCAAGAGACCCAGTACTTC.

The CDR3 DNA sequence: TGCGCCAGCAGCTTGGCTATGGGTATGAACACTGAAGCTTTCTTT. It is translated as CASSLAMGMNTEAFF. The genes are TRBV5-1 and TRBJ1-1; D gene ambiguous. CDR1 and CDR2 from the germline V gene are SGHRS and YFSETQ. V was pared by 0 bases and J by 0 bases, with 9 bases between. CDR3 size: 15 residues.

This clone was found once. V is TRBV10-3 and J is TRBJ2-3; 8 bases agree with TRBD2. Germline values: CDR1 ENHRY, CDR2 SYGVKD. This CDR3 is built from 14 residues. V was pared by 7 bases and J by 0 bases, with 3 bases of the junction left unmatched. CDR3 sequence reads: CAINTGGSTDTQYF. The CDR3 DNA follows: TGTGCCATCAATACGGGAGGGAGCACAGATACGCAGTATTTT.

CDR3 bases: TGTGCCACCGCGGGGGGGGACACCGGGGAGCTGTTTTTT. Translating it yields CATAGGDTGELFF. This rearrangement joins TRBV15 to TRBJ2-2, with 9 bases aligning to TRBD2. V lost 8 bases and J lost 3; bases outside the gene matches: 1. Germline lookup yields CDR1 LNHNV and CDR2 YYDKDF (reference sequence). The CDR3 consists of 13 residues.

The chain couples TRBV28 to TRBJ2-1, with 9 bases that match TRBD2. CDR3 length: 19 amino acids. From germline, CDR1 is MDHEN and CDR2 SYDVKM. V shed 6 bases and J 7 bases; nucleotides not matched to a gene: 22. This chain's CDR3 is CASSPDIRLAGFRVNEQFF. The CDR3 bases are TGTGCCAGCAGCCCAGACATCAGGCTAGCGGGATTTCGGGTGAATGAGCAGTTCTTC. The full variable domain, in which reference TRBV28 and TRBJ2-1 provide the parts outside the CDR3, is DVKVTQSSRYLVKRTGEKVFLECVQDMDHENMFWYRQDPGLGLRLIYFSYDVKMKEKGDIPEGYSVSREKKERFSLILESASTNQTSMYLCASSPDIRLAGFRVNEQFFGPGTRLTVL.

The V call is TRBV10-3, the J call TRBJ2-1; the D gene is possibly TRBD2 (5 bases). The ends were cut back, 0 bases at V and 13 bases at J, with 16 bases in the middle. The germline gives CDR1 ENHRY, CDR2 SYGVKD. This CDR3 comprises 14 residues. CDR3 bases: TGTGCCATCAGTGAGTCGAGCTCCTCGGGGATCCAGTTCTTC. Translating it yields CAISESSSSGIQFF.

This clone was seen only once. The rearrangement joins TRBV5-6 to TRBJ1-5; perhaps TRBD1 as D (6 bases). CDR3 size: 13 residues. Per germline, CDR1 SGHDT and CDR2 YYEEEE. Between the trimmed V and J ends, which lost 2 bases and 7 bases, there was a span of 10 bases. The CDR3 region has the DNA TGTGCCAGCAGCTTCAGGGGTGGACAGCCCCAGCATTTT. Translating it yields CASSFRGGQPQHF.

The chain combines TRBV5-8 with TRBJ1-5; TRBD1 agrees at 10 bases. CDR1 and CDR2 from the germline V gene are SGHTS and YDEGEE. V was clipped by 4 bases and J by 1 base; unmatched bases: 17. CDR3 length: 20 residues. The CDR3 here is CASSVYGWRTGGLSNQPQHF. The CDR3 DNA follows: TGTGCCAGCAGCGTATATGGGTGGCGGACAGGGGGACTCAGCAATCAGCCCCAGCATTTT.

The CDR3 region is CASSESGGHQPQHF. CDR3 coding DNA: TGTGCCAGCAGTGAATCGGGGGGGCATCAGCCCCAGCATTTT. The chain has TRBV25-1 and TRBJ1-5, with a possible D match to TRBD1 (6 bases). The V gene's germline CDR1 is MGHDK and CDR2 SYGVNS. V lost 1 base and J 5 bases, leaving 9 bases between the germline ends. CDR3 size: 14 residues. Together with reference TRBV25-1 and TRBJ1-5, the CDR3 gives the full variable domain: EADIYQTPRYLVIGTGKKITLECSQTMGHDKMYWYQQDPGMELHLIHYSYGVNSTEKGDLSSESTVSRIRTEHFPLTLESARPSHTSQYLCASSESGGHQPQHFGDGTRLSIL.